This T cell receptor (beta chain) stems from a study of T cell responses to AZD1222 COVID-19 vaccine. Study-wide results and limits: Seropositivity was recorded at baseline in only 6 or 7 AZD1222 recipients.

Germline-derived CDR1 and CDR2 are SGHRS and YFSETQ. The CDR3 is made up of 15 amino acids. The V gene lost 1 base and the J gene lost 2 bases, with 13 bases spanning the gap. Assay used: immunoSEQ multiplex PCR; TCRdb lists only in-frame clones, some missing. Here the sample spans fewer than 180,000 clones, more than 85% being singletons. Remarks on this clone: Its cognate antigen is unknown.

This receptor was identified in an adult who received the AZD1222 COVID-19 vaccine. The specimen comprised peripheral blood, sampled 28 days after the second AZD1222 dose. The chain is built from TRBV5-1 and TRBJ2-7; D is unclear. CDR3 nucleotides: TGCGCCAGCAGCTTGTGGAGCGCTCAGACCTACGAGCAGTACTTC. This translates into CASSLWSAQTYEQYF.